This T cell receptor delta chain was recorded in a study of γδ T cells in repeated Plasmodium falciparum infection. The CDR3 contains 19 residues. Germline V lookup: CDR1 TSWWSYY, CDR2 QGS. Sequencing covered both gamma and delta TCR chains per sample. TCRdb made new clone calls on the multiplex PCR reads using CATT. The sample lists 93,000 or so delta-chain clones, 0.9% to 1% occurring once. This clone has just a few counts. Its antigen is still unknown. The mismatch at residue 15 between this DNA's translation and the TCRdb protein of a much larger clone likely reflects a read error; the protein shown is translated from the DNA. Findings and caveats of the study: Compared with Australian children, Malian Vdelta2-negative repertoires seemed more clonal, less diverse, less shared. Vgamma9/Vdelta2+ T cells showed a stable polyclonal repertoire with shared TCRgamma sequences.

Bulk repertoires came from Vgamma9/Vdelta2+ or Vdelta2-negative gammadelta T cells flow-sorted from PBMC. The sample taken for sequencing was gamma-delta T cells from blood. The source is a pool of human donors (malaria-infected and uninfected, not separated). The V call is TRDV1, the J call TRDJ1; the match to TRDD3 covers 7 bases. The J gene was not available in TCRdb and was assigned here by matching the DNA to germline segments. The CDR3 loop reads CALGEKIIGILTFTNKLIF. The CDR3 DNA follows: TGTGCTCTTGGGGAAAAAATTATCGGGATACTAACTTTCACCAATAAACTCATCTTT.